These T cell receptor beta chains were read from a single sample in a study of cytomegalovirus exposure and HLA in healthy donors. Measured with immunoSEQ multiplex PCR; TCRdb has only the in-frame clones, and not every one. Found here are 140,000 to 150,000 clones, more than 75% of them singletons; the top ten hold around 3%. The sample consisted of PBMCs. The origin of the receptors is a female donor in good health and CMV-seronegative. The CDR3 runs from the conserved cysteine through the conserved F or W. The D gene is left open where the match is weak. Clone size is shown for a subset of rows, as once, few, many or a class of expanded clone.

j_gene: TRBJ2-3
abundance: -
v_gene: TRBV5-1
d_gene: -
CDR3nt: TGCGCCAGCAGCTTAACCCGGGACACAGATACGCAGTATTTT
CDR3aa: CASSLTRDTDTQYF

j_gene: TRBJ2-1
abundance: -
v_gene: TRBV7-9
d_gene: TRBD1
CDR3nt: TGTGCCGGCAAGGGGGCGCATGGGAATGAGCAGTTCTTC
CDR3aa: CAGKGAHGNEQFF

j_gene: TRBJ2-7
abundance: -
v_gene: TRBV7-2
d_gene: -
CDR3nt: TGTGCCAGCAGCCCGCCTTCAACGGGGGCCTACGAGCAGTACTTC
CDR3aa: CASSPPSTGAYEQYF

j_gene: TRBJ2-3
abundance: -
v_gene: TRBV7-2
d_gene: -
CDR3nt: TGTGCCAGCAGCTTATCGACATGTACGCAGTATTTT
CDR3aa: CASSLSTCTQYF

j_gene: TRBJ1-2
abundance: -
v_gene: TRBV7-9
d_gene: TRBD1
CDR3nt: TGTGCCAGCAGTCCGGGACAGGGGCACTTCGACTATGGCTACACCTTC
CDR3aa: CASSPGQGHFDYGYTF

j_gene: TRBJ1-5
abundance: -
v_gene: TRBV7-2
d_gene: -
CDR3nt: TGTGCCAGCAGCTTAGAAACAGCTAATAGCAATCAGCCCCAGCATTTT
CDR3aa: CASSLETANSNQPQHF

j_gene: TRBJ2-7
abundance: -
v_gene: TRBV11-3
d_gene: TRBD1
CDR3nt: TGTGCCAGCAGCTGGGGGACAGGGTTCGAGCAGTACTTC
CDR3aa: CASSWGTGFEQYF

j_gene: TRBJ1-2
abundance: once
v_gene: TRBV19
d_gene: -
CDR3nt: TGTGCCACCTCGATCCTAGCTAACTATGGCTACCCCTTC
CDR3aa: CATSILANYGYPF

j_gene: TRBJ2-4
abundance: -
v_gene: TRBV27
d_gene: -
CDR3nt: TGTGCCAGCAGTTCCAACAGGATTAAGTACTTC
CDR3aa: CASSSNRIKYF

j_gene: TRBJ2-7
abundance: many
v_gene: TRBV5-1
d_gene: TRBD2
CDR3nt: TGCGCCAGCAGCCCGGGGACTAGCGGGACTAACTCCTACGAGCAGTACTTC
CDR3aa: CASSPGTSGTNSYEQYF

j_gene: TRBJ2-7
abundance: -
v_gene: TRBV7-3
d_gene: -
CDR3nt: TGTGCCAGCAGCTTTGGACACCTCTACGAGCAGTACTTC
CDR3aa: CASSFGHLYEQYF

j_gene: TRBJ1-5
abundance: once
v_gene: TRBV9
d_gene: TRBD1
CDR3nt: TGTGCCAGCAGCGTGGGCCCAGGGGGGACAGGGAGTCAGCCCCAGCATTTT
CDR3aa: CASSVGPGGTGSQPQHF

j_gene: TRBJ1-2
abundance: few
v_gene: TRBV7-2
d_gene: -
CDR3nt: TGTGCCAGCAGCTCCCTGAGACAGGTTAATGGCTACACCTTC
CDR3aa: CASSSLRQVNGYTF

j_gene: TRBJ2-1
abundance: -
v_gene: TRBV7-2
d_gene: -
CDR3nt: TGTGCCAGCAGCTTAGGAAGGTGGAGCGTCAGCTCCTACAATGAGCAGTTCTTC
CDR3aa: CASSLGRWSVSSYNEQFF

j_gene: TRBJ1-4
abundance: -
v_gene: TRBV28
d_gene: -
CDR3nt: TGTGCCAGCAGTTTAGTGATCAGGGCGGATAACAGGGACGGGGAAAAACTGTTTTTT
CDR3aa: CASSLVIRADNRDGEKLFF

j_gene: TRBJ2-7
abundance: few
v_gene: TRBV7-6
d_gene: TRBD1
CDR3nt: TGTGCCAGCAGCAGCCTAGCCCCGGGACAGGGGGCGGCCTACGAGCAGTACTTC
CDR3aa: CASSSLAPGQGAAYEQYF

j_gene: TRBJ1-2
abundance: -
v_gene: TRBV2
d_gene: -
CDR3nt: TGTGCCAGCAACCCGTTGGCACCTGACTATGGCTACACCTTC
CDR3aa: CASNPLAPDYGYTF

j_gene: TRBJ2-7
abundance: once
v_gene: TRBV30
d_gene: -
CDR3nt: TGTGCCTGGAGTTCTCAGCAGGGCGGAAAGCAGTACTTC
CDR3aa: CAWSSQQGGKQYF

j_gene: TRBJ1-1
abundance: -
v_gene: TRBV7-8
d_gene: -
CDR3nt: TGTGCCAGCAGCTGGGGGGTCAGTATGGGCACTGAAGCTTTCTTT
CDR3aa: CASSWGVSMGTEAFF

j_gene: TRBJ2-3
abundance: -
v_gene: TRBV5-1
d_gene: TRBD2
CDR3nt: TGCGCCAGCAGCGGTGGGCGTTCGGGGACTAGCGCAGATACGCAGTATTTT
CDR3aa: CASSGGRSGTSADTQYF

j_gene: TRBJ2-1
abundance: -
v_gene: TRBV6-5
d_gene: -
CDR3nt: TGTGCCAGCAGTTACGCGGGACGATGGAGTGAGCAGTTCTTC
CDR3aa: CASSYAGRWSEQFF

j_gene: TRBJ2-2
abundance: -
v_gene: TRBV6-1
d_gene: TRBD2
CDR3nt: TGTGCCAGCACCCGACTAGCGGAGAACACCGGGGAGCTGTTTTTT
CDR3aa: CASTRLAENTGELFF

j_gene: TRBJ1-2
abundance: -
v_gene: TRBV30
d_gene: -
CDR3nt: TGTGCCTGGAGTAGGCTGCACCAGGGGCTTCTTGGCTACACCTTC
CDR3aa: CAWSRLHQGLLGYTF

j_gene: TRBJ2-1
abundance: -
v_gene: TRBV5-1
d_gene: -
CDR3nt: TGCGCCAGCAGCTTGGATAACAGGGAGTTCTTC
CDR3aa: CASSLDNREFF

j_gene: TRBJ1-5
abundance: -
v_gene: TRBV28
d_gene: TRBD1
CDR3nt: TGTGCCAGCAGTCCAATGGACAGGGGCCCTGGTCAGCCCCAGCATTTT
CDR3aa: CASSPMDRGPGQPQHF

j_gene: TRBJ2-7
abundance: -
v_gene: TRBV7-6
d_gene: -
CDR3nt: TGTGCCAGCAGCTTAGAGAGAGGGACTGCCTACGAGCAGTACTTC
CDR3aa: CASSLERGTAYEQYF

j_gene: TRBJ1-2
abundance: -
v_gene: TRBV5-4
d_gene: -
CDR3nt: TGTGCCAGCCGCAGTAAGAACTATGGCTACACCTTC
CDR3aa: CASRSKNYGYTF

j_gene: TRBJ2-3
abundance: -
v_gene: TRBV27
d_gene: TRBD2
CDR3nt: TGTGCCAGCAGAGTAAGCGGGAGTACAAACACAGATACGCAGTATTTT
CDR3aa: CASRVSGSTNTDTQYF

j_gene: TRBJ2-1
abundance: -
v_gene: TRBV5-1
d_gene: -
CDR3nt: TGCGCCAGCAGCTTCGGGCCCCAGGGGAATGAGCAGTTCTTC
CDR3aa: CASSFGPQGNEQFF

j_gene: TRBJ2-1
abundance: -
v_gene: TRBV10-3
d_gene: TRBD2
CDR3nt: TGTGCCATCCGGGTAGCGGGGTACAATGAGCAGTTCTTC
CDR3aa: CAIRVAGYNEQFF

j_gene: TRBJ1-1
abundance: few
v_gene: TRBV21-1
d_gene: -
CDR3nt: TGTGCCAGCAGCAAAAGGGGCAGGGTGAACACTGAAGCTTTCTTT
CDR3aa: CASSKRGRVNTEAFF

j_gene: TRBJ2-7
abundance: -
v_gene: TRBV10-3
d_gene: TRBD2
CDR3nt: TGTGCCATCAGGGACGGGACTAGCCGGGGTAACGAGCAGTACTTC
CDR3aa: CAIRDGTSRGNEQYF

j_gene: TRBJ2-2
abundance: -
v_gene: TRBV25-1
d_gene: TRBD1
CDR3nt: TGTGCCAGCGAGGGACAGGGGGCAAATACCGGGGAGCTGTTTTTT
CDR3aa: CASEGQGANTGELFF

j_gene: TRBJ2-3
abundance: -
v_gene: TRBV7-2
d_gene: -
CDR3nt: TGTGCCAGCAGCTTTAAACTAGATACGCAGTATTTT
CDR3aa: CASSFKLDTQYF

j_gene: TRBJ1-6
abundance: -
v_gene: TRBV9
d_gene: TRBD1
CDR3nt: TGTGCCAGCAGCGCCCAGACAGGGTATGGGGCCAATTCACCCCTCCACTTT
CDR3aa: CASSAQTGYGANSPLHF

j_gene: TRBJ1-1
abundance: -
v_gene: TRBV5-1
d_gene: -
CDR3nt: TGCGCCAGCAGCTTGGGGGCCCCCCCGAACACTGAAGCTTTCTTT
CDR3aa: CASSLGAPPNTEAFF

j_gene: TRBJ2-7
abundance: few
v_gene: TRBV28
d_gene: TRBD2
CDR3nt: TGTGCCAGCAGTTTATTTAGACTAGCCCTCTTCTACGAGCAGTACTTC
CDR3aa: CASSLFRLALFYEQYF

j_gene: TRBJ2-1
abundance: -
v_gene: TRBV14
d_gene: -
CDR3nt: TGTGCCAGCAGCCAATCTCAGGGGCATGGGAATGAGCAGTTCTTC
CDR3aa: CASSQSQGHGNEQFF

j_gene: TRBJ2-1
abundance: -
v_gene: TRBV5-1
d_gene: TRBD2
CDR3nt: TGCGCCAGCAGCTTGGTAGCGGGAGTCGATCGACAGTTCTTC
CDR3aa: CASSLVAGVDRQFF

j_gene: TRBJ1-5
abundance: -
v_gene: TRBV28
d_gene: TRBD1
CDR3nt: TGTGCCAGCAGGTCCTGGACAGGGGGCCCTAGCAATCAGCCCCAGCATTTT
CDR3aa: CASRSWTGGPSNQPQHF

j_gene: TRBJ2-5
abundance: once
v_gene: TRBV5-4
d_gene: -
CDR3nt: TGTGCCAGCAGCTTGGGACAACAAGAGACCCAGTACTTC
CDR3aa: CASSLGQQETQYF

j_gene: TRBJ2-3
abundance: -
v_gene: TRBV27
d_gene: -
CDR3nt: TGTGCCACGACTGCTGTGGGGGGAAGCACAGATACGCAGTATTTT
CDR3aa: CATTAVGGSTDTQYF

j_gene: TRBJ1-2
abundance: few
v_gene: TRBV28
d_gene: TRBD1
CDR3nt: TGTGCCAGCAGTTTATCGGGAACAGGGGGCTACTATGGCTACCCCTTC
CDR3aa: CASSLSGTGGYYGYPF

j_gene: TRBJ1-4
abundance: -
v_gene: TRBV27
d_gene: -
CDR3nt: TGTGCCAGCCGCGGGGGAAATGAAAAACTGTTTTTT
CDR3aa: CASRGGNEKLFF

j_gene: TRBJ1-2
abundance: -
v_gene: TRBV15
d_gene: TRBD1
CDR3nt: TGTGCCACCAGCAGCGCCGGGACAGGGGACTATGGCTACACCTTC
CDR3aa: CATSSAGTGDYGYTF

j_gene: TRBJ1-2
abundance: -
v_gene: TRBV5-6
d_gene: TRBD1
CDR3nt: TGTGCCAGCAGCCCAGGGGGCCTGGATGGCTACACCTTC
CDR3aa: CASSPGGLDGYTF

j_gene: TRBJ2-5
abundance: -
v_gene: TRBV14
d_gene: TRBD2
CDR3nt: TGTGCCAGCAGCCAAGTTGGGAGGGCAGCGACCCAGTACTTC
CDR3aa: CASSQVGRAATQYF

j_gene: TRBJ2-3
abundance: -
v_gene: TRBV30
d_gene: TRBD2
CDR3nt: TGTGCCTGGAGTTGGACTAGCGGGAGGATCACAGATACGCAGTATTTT
CDR3aa: CAWSWTSGRITDTQYF

j_gene: TRBJ2-4
abundance: -
v_gene: TRBV4-1
d_gene: -
CDR3nt: TGCGCCAGCAGCCGCCCAGGACAGAACCAAAACATTCAGTACTTC
CDR3aa: CASSRPGQNQNIQYF

j_gene: TRBJ1-2
abundance: few
v_gene: TRBV6-5
d_gene: -
CDR3nt: TGTGCCAGCAGTTACTCGGCAGGGCATGGCTACACCTTC
CDR3aa: CASSYSAGHGYTF

j_gene: TRBJ2-7
abundance: once
v_gene: TRBV2
d_gene: TRBD2
CDR3nt: TGTGCCAGCAGGGGGGGGTGGGGAAGGATCGAGCAGTACTTC
CDR3aa: CASRGGWGRIEQYF